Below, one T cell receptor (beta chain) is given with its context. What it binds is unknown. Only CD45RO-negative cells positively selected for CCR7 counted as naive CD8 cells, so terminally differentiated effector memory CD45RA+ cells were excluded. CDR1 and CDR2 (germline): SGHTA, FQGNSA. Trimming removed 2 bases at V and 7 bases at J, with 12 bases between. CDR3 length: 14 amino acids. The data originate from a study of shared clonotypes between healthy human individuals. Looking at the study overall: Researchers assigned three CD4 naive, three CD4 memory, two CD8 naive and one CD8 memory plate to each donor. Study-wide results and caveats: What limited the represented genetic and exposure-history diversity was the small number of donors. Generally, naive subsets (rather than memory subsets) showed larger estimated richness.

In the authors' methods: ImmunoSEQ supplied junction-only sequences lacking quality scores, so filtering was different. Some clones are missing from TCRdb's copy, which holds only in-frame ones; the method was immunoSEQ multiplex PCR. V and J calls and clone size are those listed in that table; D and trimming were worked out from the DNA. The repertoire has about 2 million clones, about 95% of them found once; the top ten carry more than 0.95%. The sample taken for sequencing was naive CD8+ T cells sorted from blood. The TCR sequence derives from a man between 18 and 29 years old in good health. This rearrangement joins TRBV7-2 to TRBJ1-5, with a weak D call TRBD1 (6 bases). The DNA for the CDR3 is TGTGCCAGCAGCTTAAAGGCAGGGGACCAGCCCCAGCATTTT. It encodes CASSLKAGDQPQHF. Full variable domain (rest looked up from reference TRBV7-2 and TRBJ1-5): GAGVSQSPSNKVTEKGKDVELRCDPISGHTALYWYRQSLGQGLEFLIYFQGNSAPDKSGLPSDRFSAERTGGSVSTLTIQRTQQEDSAVYLCASSLKAGDQPQHFGDGTRLSIL.